The 11 T cell receptor beta chains in this list originate from one sample, sequenced in a study. TCRdb re-analysed the 5' RACE reads in MiXCR, keeping a single row per CDR3 protein. Among around 50,000 distinct CDR3 sequences listed, 26% were seen once. Tregs were sorted as CD4+CD25+CD127-/low cells. Specimen: tumor-infiltrating Tregs sorted from the breast tumor. Receptor source: a female donor with breast cancer.

This clonotype was found many times. The CDR3 bases are TGCAGCGCTGTGGGGTCGCGATTAGATACGCAGTATTTT. Translating it yields CSAVGSRLDTQYF. The chain uses TRBV29-1 and TRBJ2-3, with no clear D. CDR1 is SQVTM, CDR2 ANQGSEA, per germline. Trimming removed 7 bases at V and 5 bases at J, with 16 bases between. The CDR3 consists of 13 residues.

V gene TRBV7-2 combines with J gene TRBJ2-7; 8 bases line up with TRBD1. CDR3 length equals 15 residues. The V gene's germline CDR1 is SGHTA and CDR2 FQGNSA. V trimming: 1 base; J trimming: 2 bases; junction bases outside the gene matches: 4. The CDR3 is CASSLVVRGPYEQYF. CDR3 nucleotides: TGTGCCAGCAGCTTAGTGGTCAGGGGGCCCTACGAGCAGTACTTC.

The V and J genes are TRBV6-5 and TRBJ2-6; TRBD1 aligns across 7 bases. This CDR3 has 16 residues. Germline CDR1 is MNHEY and CDR2 is SVGAGI. V gave up 4 bases and J gave up 0 bases; unmatched junction bases: 3. DNA for the CDR3: TGTGCCAGCAGTTCGGGACAGCTCTCTGGGGCCAACGTCCTGACTTTC. Residues: CASSSGQLSGANVLTF.

In the case of this clonotype: The junction differs from germline at one of its ends, possibly a read error. V is TRBV24-1 and J is TRBJ2-1, with D possibly being TRBD1 or TRBD2 (5 bases each). Germline V gene lookup returns CDR1 KGHDR and CDR2 SFDVKD. The CDR3 spans 14 residues. The CDR3 protein is CATSDGWDHNEQSF. The CDR3 DNA follows: TGTGCCACCAGTGATGGATGGGACCACAATGAGCAGTCCTTC.

With respect to this clonotype: A much more abundant neighbour one base away suggests this may be a read error. V gene TRBV6-5 combines with J gene TRBJ2-1, with TRBD2 identical over 8 bases. Germline lookup yields CDR1 MNHEY and CDR2 SVGAGI. The trim removed 6 bases at V and 10 bases at J, leaving 8 bases unmatched. The CDR3 runs to 13 residues. CDR3 residues: CASRKRGKEEQFF. DNA of the CDR3: TGTGCCAGCAGAAAGCGGGGGAAAGAAGAGCAGTTCTTC.

This chain links TRBV5-1 with TRBJ1-2; a possible D gene is TRBD1 (5 bases). The CDR3 is made up of 14 amino acids. V was clipped by 4 bases and J by 5 bases, with 15 bases between them. Germline V gene sequence: CDR1 SGHRS, CDR2 YFSETQ. The CDR3 nucleotides read TGCGCCAGCAGCGACGGGGGACCGACTTATGGCTACACCTTC. This encodes CASSDGGPTYGYTF.

About this clonotype: Since a much larger clone is just one base distant, this may be a read error. This sequence joins TRBV6-1 and TRBJ2-1, with D possibly being TRBD1 (6 bases). The CDR3 contains 16 residues. Per germline, CDR1 MNHNS and CDR2 SASEGT. CDR3 region: CANSLRQASSYNEQFF. CDR3 DNA sequence: TGTGCCAACAGTCTTCGACAGGCGAGCTCCTACAATGAGCAGTTCTTC.

The chain uses TRBV20-1 and TRBJ2-1; 7 nucleotides line up with TRBD1. Germline V gene data show CDR1 as DFQATT and CDR2 as SNEGSKA (reference sequence). The CDR3 totals 16 residues. The trim removed 0 bases at V and 3 bases at J, leaving 8 bases unmatched. This CDR3 is CSARDAGTEIYNEQFF. CDR3 bases: TGCAGTGCTAGAGATGCCGGGACAGAGATCTACAATGAGCAGTTCTTC.

This clonotype was detected a few times. The chain joins TRBV6-6 to TRBJ1-1, with a tentative D call TRBD1 (6 bases). Germline V gene data show CDR1 as MNHNY and CDR2 as SVGAGI (reference sequence). The CDR3 consists of 14 residues. The V gene lost 5 bases and the J gene lost 7 bases, with 17 bases spanning the gap. The CDR3 DNA reads TGTGCCAGCAGTACCCAGGGGACTACATTTGAAGCTTTCTTT. It specifies CASSTQGTTFEAFF.

The V gene is TRBV29-1, the J gene TRBJ2-7; D uncertain. The CDR3 has 15 amino acids. CDR1 and CDR2 (germline): SQVTM, ANQGSEA. The ends were cut back, 2 bases at V and 0 bases at J, with 14 bases in the middle. CDR3 sequence (DNA): TGCAGCGTTGAAAGTGAGCGAGGTTCCTCCTACGAGCAGTACTTC. This codes for CSVESERGSSYEQYF.

This clonotype has a count of ten or more. The chain couples TRBV9 to TRBJ1-5; unclear D gene. Per the germline V gene, CDR1 is SGDLS and CDR2 is YYNGEE. The CDR3 runs to 13 residues. The ends were cut back, 0 bases at V and 4 bases at J, with 5 bases in the middle. CDR3 sequence reads: CASSVGQNQPQHF. DNA of the CDR3: TGTGCCAGCAGCGTAGGGCAGAATCAGCCCCAGCATTTT. Complete variable domain (other parts from reference TRBV9 and TRBJ1-5): DSGVTQTPKHLITATGQRVTLRCSPRSGDLSVYWYQQSLDQGLQFLIQYYNGEERAKGNILERFSAQQFPDLHSELNLSSLELGDSALYFCASSVGQNQPQHFGDGTRLSIL.